Presented here are 9 T cell receptor beta chains from one specimen sequenced in a study of blood T cell repertoires in COVID-19. Using immunoSEQ multiplex PCR, the repertoire was profiled, and TCRdb retains in-frame clones only, with some absent. The table shows 150,000 to 200,000 clones, with approximately 80% occurring only once. Sequencing input: PBMCs or T cells enriched from blood (not recorded which). These receptors were obtained from a man in his 70s who had been exposed to COVID-19.

This chain joins TRBV10-2 and TRBJ1-1, with TRBD1 matching 8 bases. Per the germline V gene, CDR1 is WSHSY and CDR2 is SAAADI. V was pared by 6 bases and J by 5 bases, with 8 bases of the junction left unmatched. The CDR3 runs to 14 residues. Here the CDR3 reads CASRPGGEGTEAFF. The CDR3 coding sequence is TGCGCCAGCAGGCCAGGGGGCGAAGGGACTGAAGCTTTCTTT.

The V call is TRBV5-1, the J call TRBJ2-1; 11 bases map to TRBD2. J gave up 5 bases and V 4 bases, and 8 bases lay outside the gene matches. The V gene's germline CDR1 is SGHRS and CDR2 YFSETQ. CDR3 length: 16 amino acids. For the CDR3, the DNA is TGCGCCAGCAGCCCCGAAGGACTAGCGGGCAACAATGAGCAGTTCTTC. Translated: CASSPEGLAGNNEQFF.

The V gene is TRBV7-2, the J gene TRBJ1-5; D is uncertain. In germline, CDR1 is SGHTA, CDR2 FQGNSA. Trimming took off 3 bases at V and 0 bases at J, with 6 bases between the two ends. CDR3 size: 14 residues. CDR3 coding DNA: TGTGCCAGCAGCTTTACAAATAGCAATCAGCCCCAGCATTTT. Translated, it gives CASSFTNSNQPQHF.

The table lists this clone with many counts. This chain uses TRBV7-9 with TRBJ2-7, with TRBD2 identical over 12 bases. Germline V gene lookup returns CDR1 SEHNR and CDR2 FQNEAQ (reference sequence). The CDR3 is 16 residues long. Trimming took 3 bases from V and 3 from J; bases not matched to a gene: 6. CDR3 sequence (DNA): TGTGCCAGCAGCTTGCTGACTAGCGGGAGACTCTACGAGCAGTACTTC. Translating gives CASSLLTSGRLYEQYF.

V and J are TRBV4-3 and TRBJ2-7; D uncertain. In germline, CDR1 is LGHNA, CDR2 YSLEER. The CDR3 has 16 residues. V lost 1 base and J lost 5, with 18 bases in between. The DNA of the CDR3 is TGCGCCAGCAGCCAAGTCCTCGAACGAAACTTCCACGAGCAGTACTTC. Translating it yields CASSQVLERNFHEQYF.

V usage is TRBV18 and J usage is TRBJ1-5, with D possibly matching TRBD1 (5 bases). Per germline, CDR1 KGHSH and CDR2 LQKENI. Trimming left V 6 bases short and J 3 bases short, with 9 bases between. This CDR3 spans 13 amino acids. CDR3 residues: CASSQGNNQPQHF. In DNA, the CDR3 is TGTGCCAGCTCTCAGGGTAACAATCAGCCCCAGCATTTT. Filled out from reference TRBV18 and TRBJ1-5, the complete variable domain reads NAGVMQNPRHLVRRRGQEARLRCSPMKGHSHVYWYRQLPEEGLKFMVYLQKENIIDESGMPKERFSAEFPKEGPSILRIQQVVRGDSAAYFCASSQGNNQPQHFGDGTRLSIL.

The V call is TRBV7-8, the J call TRBJ2-7; a weak D match, TRBD1 (5 bases). Germline-derived CDR1 and CDR2 are SGHVS and FQNEAQ. The ends were cut back, 5 bases at V and 1 base at J, with 15 bases in the middle. This CDR3 has 15 amino acids. CDR3 residues: CASSLVQGRSYEQYF. The DNA for the CDR3 is TGTGCCAGCAGCCTAGTGCAGGGAAGGTCCTACGAGCAGTACTTC.

This chain links TRBV6-5 with TRBJ1-3; D gene uncertain. In germline, CDR1 is MNHEY, CDR2 SVGAGI. This CDR3 contains 13 residues. V lost 7 bases, J lost 4 bases, and 11 bases lay in between. CDR3 region: CASNPGNGNTIYF. The CDR3 DNA reads as TGTGCCAGCAATCCGGGGAACGGAAACACCATATATTTT.

The rearrangement links TRBV7-3 to TRBJ2-6; weak D call: TRBD2 (5 bases). Germline V CDR1 and CDR2: SGHTA, FQGTGA. V was clipped by 1 base and J by 0 bases, with 16 bases between them. The CDR3 spans 19 residues. The CDR3 sequence is CASSLNGNLRSSGANVLTF. The CDR3 nucleotides read TGTGCCAGCAGCTTAAACGGGAACCTAAGAAGCTCTGGGGCCAACGTCCTGACTTTC. Using reference TRBV7-3 and TRBJ2-6 for the parts outside the CDR3, the full variable domain is GAGVSQTPSNKVTEKGKYVELRCDPISGHTALYWYRQSLGQGPEFLIYFQGTGAADDSGLPNDRFFAVRPEGSVSTLKIQRTERGDSAVYLCASSLNGNLRSSGANVLTFGAGSRLTVL.